The table lists the clone carrying this T cell receptor (beta chain) with a few counts. The antigen remains unidentified. This specimen comes from a study of cytomegalovirus exposure and HLA in healthy donors. Study results and caveats: An ancestry cluster, one associated with Asian ancestry, reportedly showed fewer N-insertions than the 666-donor mean in a later analysis. Earlier analysis yielded a pattern in which most TCR beta V segments were productive about 90% or about 30% of the time.

PCR was performed using 60 Vbeta and 13 Jbeta primers. Some clones are missing from TCRdb's copy, which holds only in-frame ones; the method was immunoSEQ multiplex PCR. The table lists 150,000 to 200,000 clones, more than 75% of them singletons, with approximately 0.23% in the top ten. CDR1 SGHAT and CDR2 FQNNGV come from the germline V gene. V lost 3 bases to trimming and J lost 4 bases; unmatched junction nucleotides: 5. The CDR3 consists of 15 residues. Sequenced sample: PBMCs. This rearrangement joins TRBV11-2 to TRBJ2-3, with TRBD2 matching over 9 bases. This clonotype was sampled from a girl less than two years old in good health and CMV-seronegative. The CDR3: CASSLPGLASDTQYF. CDR3 DNA sequence: TGTGCCAGCAGCTTGCCGGGACTAGCTTCAGATACGCAGTATTTT.